One sample yielded the 15 T cell receptor beta chains listed below, sequenced in a study of T-cell memory formation after mild COVID-19. TCRdb processed the 5' RACE reads anew with MiXCR; each CDR3 protein has one entry. The sample lists 140,000 to 150,000 distinct CDR3 sequences, approximately 5.7% seen once, with roughly 2.1% in the top ten. The sequencing input was PBMCs or a T cell subset sorted from them (not recorded which). These receptors came from an adult woman who had mild COVID-19 (a few samples of this study predate the infection). Cell type and time point are not known.

This clonotype was picked up many times. V usage is TRBV12-3 or TRBV12-4 and J usage is TRBJ1-3; D might be TRBD1 (5 bases). The CDR3 length is 15 residues. With 5 bases removed from V and 0 bases from J, the gap between germline ends came to 11 bases. The CDR3 loop is CASSARTSSGNTIYF. Here the CDR3 DNA reads TGTGCCAGCAGTGCTCGGACATCCTCTGGAAACACCATATATTTT.

In this sample, this clonotype turned up many times. The rearrangement links TRBV7-2 to TRBJ1-2; 8 bases are shared with TRBD1. CDR3 length: 14 residues. The germline V gene has CDR1 SGHTA and CDR2 FQGNSA. Unmatched junction bases numbered 7, after V lost 6 bases and J lost 4 bases. The CDR3 protein is CASSSSTGAYGYTF. DNA of the CDR3: TGTGCCAGCAGTTCCTCGACAGGGGCCTATGGCTACACCTTC.

This clonotype has a handful of counts. This chain links TRBV7-2 with TRBJ1-1, with D maybe TRBD1 (5 bases). Per germline, CDR1 SGHTA and CDR2 FQGNSA. Trimming cost V 1 base and J 1 base, with 13 bases left between them. The CDR3 covers 16 residues. The CDR3 region is CASSLGGGIPNTEAFF. The CDR3 nucleotides read TGTGCCAGCAGCTTAGGTGGGGGAATCCCGAACACTGAAGCTTTCTTT.

This clonotype has a handful of counts. The J gene is TRBJ2-2, the V gene TRBV5-1, with 9 positions matching TRBD2. Germline V lookup: CDR1 SGHRS, CDR2 YFSETQ. The trim removed 1 base at V and 1 base at J, leaving 2 bases unmatched. This CDR3 contains 16 residues. The CDR3 sequence: CASSLLTSGNTGELFF. CDR3 in DNA: TGCGCCAGCAGCTTGTTGACTAGCGGGAACACCGGGGAGCTGTTTTTT. Full variable domain (remainder filled in from reference TRBV5-1 and TRBJ2-2): KAGVTQTPRYLIKTRGQQVTLSCSPISGHRSVSWYQQTPGQGLQFLFEYFSETQRNKGNFPGRFSGRQFSNSRSEMNVSTLELGDSALYLCASSLLTSGNTGELFFGEGSRLTVL.

This clonotype was seen at least ten times. The genes are TRBV20-1 and TRBJ2-7, with 7 bases identical to TRBD1. CDR3 length: 15 residues. V lost 5 bases to trimming and J lost 2 bases; unmatched junction nucleotides: 12. Looked up from germline, CDR1 is DFQATT and CDR2 is SNEGSKA (reference sequence). The CDR3 reads CSARIPGQRPYEQYF. Written as DNA, the CDR3 is TGCAGTGCTCGCATCCCGGGACAGAGGCCCTACGAGCAGTACTTC.

This chain uses TRBV12-3 or TRBV12-4 with TRBJ2-1, with 10 positions matching TRBD1. V dropped 5 bases and J dropped 6; count of bases not matched to a gene: 7. CDR3 length equals 15 residues. For the CDR3, the DNA is TGTGCCAGCAGTCGCCGGACAGGGGGGGGCAATGAGCAGTTCTTC. This codes for CASSRRTGGGNEQFF.

This clonotype was observed a few times. The J gene is TRBJ2-1, the V gene TRBV6-5; 10 bases align to TRBD2. The J segment lost 9 bases and the V segment lost 6 bases, leaving 11 bases of the junction unmatched. This CDR3 is 15 amino acids long. CDR1 is MNHEY, CDR2 SVGAGI, per germline. CDR3 residues: CASSPTGLASGEQFF. Written as DNA, the CDR3 is TGTGCCAGCAGCCCGACGGGACTAGCGTCCGGTGAGCAGTTCTTC.

Regarding this clonotype: With a much larger clone just one base away, this may be a read error. The V call is TRBV12-3 or TRBV12-4, the J call TRBJ1-6; no clear D gene. CDR3 length: 16 amino acids. The CDR3 loop is CASSPHYGSGNSPIHF. In DNA form, the CDR3 reads TGTGCCAGCAGCCCCCATTACGGGTCGGGCAATTCACCCATCCACTTT.

Many counts were recorded for this clonotype. The chain links TRBV5-1 to TRBJ2-3; 10 bases fit TRBD2. The CDR3 contains 14 residues. Trimming at V came to 4 bases and at J to 6 bases, leaving 5 bases not matched to a gene. Per the germline V gene, CDR1 is SGHRS and CDR2 is YFSETQ. For the CDR3, the DNA is TGCGCCAGCAGCGCCGGGACTAGCGTGGATACGCAGTATTTT. This codes for CASSAGTSVDTQYF.

A few counts support this clonotype. The V and J genes are TRBV20-1 and TRBJ1-5; D uncertain. The germline gives CDR1 DFQATT, CDR2 SNEGSKA (reference sequence). V was trimmed by 0 bases and J by 4 bases, leaving 10 bases between them. This CDR3 is 14 amino acids long. In DNA, the CDR3 is TGCAGTGCTAGAGATTCGGGCAGTAATCAGCCCCAGCATTTT. Translating gives CSARDSGSNQPQHF.

This clonotype was picked up a small number of times. The V and J genes are TRBV19 and TRBJ1-1; the D gene is possibly TRBD1 (5 bases). The germline gives CDR1 LNHDA, CDR2 SQIVND (reference sequence). Trimming took off 5 bases at V and 1 base at J, with 14 bases between the two ends. CDR3 length: 15 residues. The CDR3 DNA is TGTGCCAGTAGTCATATCGACAGCAGGAACACTGAAGCTTTCTTT. Encoded protein: CASSHIDSRNTEAFF.

This clonotype was detected many times. This chain connects TRBV4-3 to TRBJ1-3, with D maybe TRBD1 (6 bases). The CDR3 runs 17 residues. Germline V gene sequence: CDR1 LGHNA, CDR2 YSLEER. Trimming took 0 bases from V and 0 from J, leaving 12 bases between them. CDR3 sequence: CASSQDPQGASGNTIYF. DNA of the CDR3: TGCGCCAGCAGCCAAGATCCACAGGGAGCCTCTGGAAACACCATATATTTT.

Notes on this clonotype: This clone may be a read error of a much larger clone one base away. The V gene is TRBV27, the J gene TRBJ2-1, with TRBD1 matching 8 bases. V gave up 7 bases and J gave up 13 bases; unmatched junction bases: 15. The V gene's germline CDR1 is MNHEY and CDR2 SMNVEV (reference sequence). The CDR3 spans 14 residues. DNA of the CDR3: TGTGCCAGCATCATCGGACAGGGAGTTGGTGATCAGTTCTTC. Translation: CASIIGQGVGDQFF.

The chain employs TRBV12-3 or TRBV12-4 and TRBJ2-7; D remains unclear. CDR3 length: 14 residues. The V and J ends lost 6 bases and 6 bases respectively, with 18 bases between them. CDR3 nucleotides: TGTGCCAGCAGCATCCAGGCAGGTATGGGCGAGCAGTACTTC. It encodes CASSIQAGMGEQYF.

This clonotype was detected a few times. The chain links TRBV24-1 to TRBJ2-1; D is perhaps TRBD2 (5 bases). The V gene's germline CDR1 is KGHDR and CDR2 SFDVKD. V shed 4 bases and J shed 7 bases, with 19 bases lying between them. CDR3 length: 16 residues. CDR3 amino acids: CATSDPVPTGSNEQFF. The CDR3 DNA reads as TGTGCCACCAGTGACCCCGTTCCCACGGGGAGTAATGAGCAGTTCTTC.